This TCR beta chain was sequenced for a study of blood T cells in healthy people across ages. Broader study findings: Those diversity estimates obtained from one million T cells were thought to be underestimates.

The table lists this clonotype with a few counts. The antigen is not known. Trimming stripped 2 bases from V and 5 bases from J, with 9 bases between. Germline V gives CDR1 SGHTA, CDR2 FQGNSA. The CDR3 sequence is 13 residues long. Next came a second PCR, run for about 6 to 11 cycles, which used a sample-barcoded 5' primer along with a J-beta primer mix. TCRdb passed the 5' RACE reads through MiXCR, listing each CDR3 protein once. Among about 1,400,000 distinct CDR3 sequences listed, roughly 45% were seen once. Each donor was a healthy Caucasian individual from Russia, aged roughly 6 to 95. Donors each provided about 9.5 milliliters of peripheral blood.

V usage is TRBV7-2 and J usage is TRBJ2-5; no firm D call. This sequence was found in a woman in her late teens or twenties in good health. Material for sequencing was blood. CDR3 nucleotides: TGTGCCAGCAGCTTACTGTACTACGAGACCCAGTACTTC. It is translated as CASSLLYYETQYF.